What follows describes a single T cell receptor beta chain. The sample holds many counts of this clonotype. What this receptor recognizes is not known. No much larger clone exists at a distance of one base, and base qualities are not known. Inclusive of the bounding cysteine and phenylalanine, the CDR3 is 15 residues long. Just the 45-base CDR3 DNA is kept, in frame starting at base 1. Between the V and J ends, shortened by 1 base and 1 base respectively, the junction contains 11 bases. Based on the germline V gene, the CDR1 and CDR2 sequences are SGHTA and FQGNSA. The data originate from a study of regulatory T cells in long-lasting Graves disease (dated by TCRdb to about 2021). Regarding the study in general: Persistent Graves' disease meant more than 5 years of antithyroid drug treatment with TSH receptor autoantibodies that stayed positive. Persistent Graves' disease patients were compared with newly diagnosed Graves' disease patients by peripheral blood TCR sequencing and RNA sequencing. The study was conducted in China and was registered as a clinical trial. TCR sequencing covered roughly 13 persistent and roughly 20 newly diagnosed Graves' disease patients, about 35 samples in total. In the clinical cohort, patients with persistent Graves' disease had used antithyroid drugs for an average of roughly ten years.

Per the publication, the time point label means: persistent/refractory GD, antithyroid drugs over 5 years with positive TRAb. RNA was extracted from PBMCs in TRIzol for both TCR sequencing and RNA sequencing. The diagnosis of Graves' disease was made according to American Thyroid Association guidelines. Patients for the study were recruited at an endocrinology department in Xi'an, China. From each patient, about 9.7 milliliters of peripheral blood was collected into an EDTA anticoagulant tube. PBMCs were isolated by Ficoll Paque Plus density gradient separation without further T cell sorting. An Agilent 2100 Bioanalyzer and agarose gel were used to assess RNA quality, and a NanoDrop 2000 was used to measure RNA concentration. General conclusions and limits of the study: The authors noted that the small sample size was a limitation that may lower accuracy. Sequencing and analysis were limited to the TCR beta chain. Lower TCR Shannon entropy and fewer highly expanded clones were observed in persistent Graves' disease patients than in newly diagnosed patients, which suggested clonal expansion. Persistent patients shared more public clonotypes among themselves (around 2,800) than newly diagnosed patients did (approximately 900). Preferential use of TRBV28, TRBJ1-2 and TRBJ2-5 was observed in persistent disease, whereas TRBV20-1 and TRBJ2-1 were favored in newly diagnosed disease. The study examined only peripheral blood because the primary lesion, thyroid tissue, could not be accessed.

Library method: multiplex PCR. TCRdb shows the sequencer as Illumina HiSeq 4000. iRepertoire HTBI primers and Arm-PCR amplification of CDR3 regions were used to construct TCR beta libraries. Before sequencing, the PCR products underwent gel purification. The study's own analysis went as follows. Gene usage analysis of CDR3 amino acid clonotypes relied on the 60 or so TRBV and 13 to 15 TRBJ segments identified across samples. COPE and FqMerger were used to merge the filtered high-quality paired reads into contigs. BLAST was used to align contigs to IMGT TRBV, TRBD and TRBJ reference genes, with CDR3 defined following IMGT. Any clonotype with a frequency above 0.1% was counted as a highly expanded clone. Repertoire diversity was measured by Shannon entropy, and V-J evenness by the Gini coefficient. Clonotypes shared by more than one individual were considered public. Using fastp trimming at Q25 and MiXCR clonotype assembly, TCRdb reanalyzed the public sequencing data and kept in-frame beta chains. Each CDR3 protein gets just one entry, which takes the most common genes and DNA from the rows behind it. These V and J calls originate from TCRdb's pipeline instead of the authors' own analysis. Within this sample are almost 350,000 distinct CDR3 sequences, with around 20% of them counted one time only. Jointly, the top ten make up just under 30% of the sample.

This sequence uses TRBV7-2 and TRBJ2-7, with the D gene tentatively TRBD1 or TRBD2, based on 6 matching bases in each. The sequence was obtained from a female donor with Graves disease. Sequencing was performed on peripheral blood mononuclear cells (PBMCs), taken when the disease was refractory, from a patient treated with antithyroid drugs. The sequenced DNA is TGTGCCAGCAGCTTAGGAACAGGGAGGTCCTACGAGCAGTACTTC. It specifies CASSLGTGRSYEQYF.